This TCR beta chain was recorded in a study of PD-1 blockade in classical Hodgkin lymphoma. The germline V gene has CDR1 SGHRS and CDR2 YFSETQ. This CDR3 region has 13 residues. With 4 bases removed from V and 9 bases from J, the gap between germline ends came to 14 bases. The table came from immunoSEQ multiplex PCR; TCRdb's copy has only in-frame clones and leaves some out. The data show tens of thousands of clones, about 90% seen once. Note on this clone: No antigen is known for it.

Indicated time point: cycle 4 day 1 (C4D1), after more than 5 weeks of nivolumab. Relapses following autologous stem cell transplantation were seen in all patients, with brentuximab vedotin exposure varying. General study results and limits: Diversity similar to that of newly diagnosed patients was seen at baseline in complete responders.

This specimen consisted of peripheral blood mononuclear cells (PBMCs), obtained before the fourth cycle of nivolumab. V is TRBV5-1 and J is TRBJ2-1; no firm D call. The source of this sequence is a human donor with classical Hodgkin lymphoma. CDR3 protein: CASSVDGVGEQFF. Here the CDR3 DNA reads TGCGCCAGCAGCGTTGACGGAGTGGGTGAGCAGTTCTTC.